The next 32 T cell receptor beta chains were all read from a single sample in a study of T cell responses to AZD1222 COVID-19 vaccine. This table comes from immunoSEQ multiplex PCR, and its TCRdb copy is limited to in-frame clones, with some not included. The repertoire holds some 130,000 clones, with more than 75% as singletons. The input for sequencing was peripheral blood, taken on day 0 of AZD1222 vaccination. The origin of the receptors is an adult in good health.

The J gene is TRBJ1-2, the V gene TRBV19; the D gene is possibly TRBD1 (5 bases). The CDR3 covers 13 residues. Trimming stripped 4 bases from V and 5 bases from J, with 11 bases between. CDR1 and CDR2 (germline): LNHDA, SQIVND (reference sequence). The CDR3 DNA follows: TGTGCCAGTAGTAGGGGGTCGGGATATGGCTACACCTTC. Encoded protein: CASSRGSGYGYTF. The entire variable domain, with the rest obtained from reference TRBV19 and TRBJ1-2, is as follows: DGGITQSPKYLFRKEGQNVTLSCEQNLNHDAMYWYRQDPGQGLRLIYYSQIVNDFQKGDIAEGYSVSREKKESFPLTVTSAQKNPTAFYLCASSRGSGYGYTFGSGTRLTVV.

CDR3 residues: CASSLTVAEQYF. The CDR3 region has the DNA TGTGCCAGCAGCCTGACTGTTGCGGAGCAGTACTTC. The chain links TRBV12-3 or TRBV12-4 to TRBJ2-7; D gene uncertain. The CDR3 extends over 12 amino acids. V lost 6 bases and J 7 bases, leaving 13 bases between the germline ends.

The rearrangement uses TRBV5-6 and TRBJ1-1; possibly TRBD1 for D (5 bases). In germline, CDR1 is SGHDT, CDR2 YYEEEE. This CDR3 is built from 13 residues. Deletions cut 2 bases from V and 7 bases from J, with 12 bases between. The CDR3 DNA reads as TGTGCCAGCAGCTTTTGGGCGGGACGTGAAGCTTTCTTT. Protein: CASSFWAGREAFF.

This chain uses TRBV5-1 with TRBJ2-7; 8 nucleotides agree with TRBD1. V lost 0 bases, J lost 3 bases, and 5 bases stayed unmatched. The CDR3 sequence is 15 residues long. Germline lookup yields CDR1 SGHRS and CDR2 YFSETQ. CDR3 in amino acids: CASSLDRTGIYEQYF. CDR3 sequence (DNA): TGCGCCAGCAGCTTGGACAGGACAGGGATCTACGAGCAGTACTTC.

CDR3 nucleotide sequence: TGTGCCAGCAGTTTAAAGGGTCAGCCCCAGCATTTT. It specifies CASSLKGQPQHF. The chain uses TRBV12-3 or TRBV12-4 and TRBJ1-5, with unresolved D. This CDR3 contains 12 residues. The ends were cut back, 2 bases at V and 6 bases at J, with 5 bases in the middle.

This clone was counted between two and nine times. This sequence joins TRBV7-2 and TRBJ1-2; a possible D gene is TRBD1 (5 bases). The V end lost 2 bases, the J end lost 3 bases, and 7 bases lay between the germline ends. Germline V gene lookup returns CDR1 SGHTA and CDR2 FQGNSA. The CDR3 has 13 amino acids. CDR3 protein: CASSLPQDYGYTF. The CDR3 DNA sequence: TGTGCCAGCAGCTTACCACAGGACTATGGCTACACCTTC.

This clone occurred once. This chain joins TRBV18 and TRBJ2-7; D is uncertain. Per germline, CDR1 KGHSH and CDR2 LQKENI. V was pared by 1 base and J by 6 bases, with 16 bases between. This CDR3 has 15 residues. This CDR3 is CASSPRNSLTFEQYF. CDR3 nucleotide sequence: TGTGCCAGCTCACCACGGAACTCATTAACGTTCGAGCAGTACTTC.

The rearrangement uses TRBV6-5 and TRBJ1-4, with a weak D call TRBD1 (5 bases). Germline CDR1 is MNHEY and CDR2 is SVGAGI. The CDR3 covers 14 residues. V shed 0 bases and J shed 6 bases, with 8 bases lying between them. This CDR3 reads CASSYSVGDEKLFF. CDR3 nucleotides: TGTGCCAGCAGTTACTCGGTAGGGGATGAAAAACTGTTTTTT.

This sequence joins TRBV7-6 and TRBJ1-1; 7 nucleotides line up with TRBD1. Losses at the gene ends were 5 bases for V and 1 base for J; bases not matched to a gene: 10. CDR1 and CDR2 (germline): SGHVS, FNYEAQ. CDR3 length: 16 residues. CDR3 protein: CASSQVLGQRNTEAFF. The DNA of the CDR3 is TGTGCCAGCAGCCAAGTTCTGGGACAGCGGAACACTGAAGCTTTCTTT.

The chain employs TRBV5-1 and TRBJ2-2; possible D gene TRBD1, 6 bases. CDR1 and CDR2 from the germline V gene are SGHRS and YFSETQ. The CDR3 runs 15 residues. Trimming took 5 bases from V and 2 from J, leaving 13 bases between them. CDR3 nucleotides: TGCGCCAGCAGTACCGGGACAACTAACACCGGGGAGCTGTTTTTT. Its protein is CASSTGTTNTGELFF.

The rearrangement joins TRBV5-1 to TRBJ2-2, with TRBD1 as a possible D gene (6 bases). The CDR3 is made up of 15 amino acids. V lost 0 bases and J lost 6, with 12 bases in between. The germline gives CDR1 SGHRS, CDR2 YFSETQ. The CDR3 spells CASSLVTGSAGELFF. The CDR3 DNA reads TGCGCCAGCAGCTTGGTCACAGGGAGCGCCGGGGAGCTGTTTTTT.

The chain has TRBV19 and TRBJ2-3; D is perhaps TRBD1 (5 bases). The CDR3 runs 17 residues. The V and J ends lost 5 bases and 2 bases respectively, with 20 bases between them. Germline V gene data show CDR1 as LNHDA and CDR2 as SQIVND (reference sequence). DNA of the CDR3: TGTGCCAGTAGTCCCTACAGGAAAGACCTTGACACAGATACGCAGTATTTT. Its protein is CASSPYRKDLDTDTQYF. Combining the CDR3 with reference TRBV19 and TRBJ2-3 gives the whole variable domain DGGITQSPKYLFRKEGQNVTLSCEQNLNHDAMYWYRQDPGQGLRLIYYSQIVNDFQKGDIAEGYSVSREKKESFPLTVTSAQKNPTAFYLCASSPYRKDLDTDTQYFGPGTRLTVL.

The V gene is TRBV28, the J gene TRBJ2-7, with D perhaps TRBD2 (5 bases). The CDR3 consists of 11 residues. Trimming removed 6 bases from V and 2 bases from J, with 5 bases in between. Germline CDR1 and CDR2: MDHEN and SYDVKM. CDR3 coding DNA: TGTGCCAGCAGCGGGACCTACGAGCAGTACTTC. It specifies CASSGTYEQYF.

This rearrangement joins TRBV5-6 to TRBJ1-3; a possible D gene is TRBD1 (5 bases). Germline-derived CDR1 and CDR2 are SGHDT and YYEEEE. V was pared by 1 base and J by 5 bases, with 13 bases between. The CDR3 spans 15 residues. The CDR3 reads CASSLLMGPRNTIYF. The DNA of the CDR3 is TGTGCCAGCAGCTTGTTGATGGGACCTCGAAACACCATATATTTT.

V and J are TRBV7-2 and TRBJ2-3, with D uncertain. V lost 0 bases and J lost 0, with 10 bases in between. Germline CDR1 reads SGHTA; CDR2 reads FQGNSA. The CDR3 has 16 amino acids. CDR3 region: CASSLAANPSTDTQYF. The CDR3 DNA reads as TGTGCCAGCAGCTTAGCGGCTAACCCTAGCACAGATACGCAGTATTTT.

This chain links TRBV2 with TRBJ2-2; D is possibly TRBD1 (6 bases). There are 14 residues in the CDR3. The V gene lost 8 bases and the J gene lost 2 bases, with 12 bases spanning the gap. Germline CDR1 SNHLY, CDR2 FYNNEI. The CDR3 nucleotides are TGTGCCAGCGTCCGGACAGTCAACACCGGGGAGCTGTTTTTT. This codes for CASVRTVNTGELFF.

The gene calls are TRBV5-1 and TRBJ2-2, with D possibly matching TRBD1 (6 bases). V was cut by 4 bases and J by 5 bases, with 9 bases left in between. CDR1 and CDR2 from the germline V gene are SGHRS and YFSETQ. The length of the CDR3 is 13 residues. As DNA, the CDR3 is TGCGCCAGCAGCCCTCAGGGGACCGGGGAGCTGTTTTTT. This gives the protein CASSPQGTGELFF. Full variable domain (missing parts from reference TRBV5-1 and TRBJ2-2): KAGVTQTPRYLIKTRGQQVTLSCSPISGHRSVSWYQQTPGQGLQFLFEYFSETQRNKGNFPGRFSGRQFSNSRSEMNVSTLELGDSALYLCASSPQGTGELFFGEGSRLTVL.

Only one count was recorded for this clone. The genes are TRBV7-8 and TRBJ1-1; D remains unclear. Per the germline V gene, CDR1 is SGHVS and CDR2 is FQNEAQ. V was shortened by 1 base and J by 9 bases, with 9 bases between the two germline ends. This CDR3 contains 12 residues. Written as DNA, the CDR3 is TGTGCCAGCAGCTTAGGTACAGTTCAAGCTTTCTTT. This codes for CASSLGTVQAFF. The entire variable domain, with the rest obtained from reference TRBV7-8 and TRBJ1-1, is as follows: GAGVSQSPRYKVAKRGQDVALRCDPISGHVSLFWYQQALGQGPEFLTYFQNEAQLDKSGLPSDRFFAERPEGSVSTLKIQRTQQEDSAVYLCASSLGTVQAFFGQGTRLTVV.

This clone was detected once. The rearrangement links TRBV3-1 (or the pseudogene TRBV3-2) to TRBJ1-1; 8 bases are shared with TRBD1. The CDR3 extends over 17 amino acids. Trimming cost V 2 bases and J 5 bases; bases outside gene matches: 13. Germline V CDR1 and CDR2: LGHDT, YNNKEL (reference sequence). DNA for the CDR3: TGTGCCAGCAGCCAATCCCTGACAGGGGTTCTCGTAACTGAAGCTTTCTTT. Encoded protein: CASSQSLTGVLVTEAFF.

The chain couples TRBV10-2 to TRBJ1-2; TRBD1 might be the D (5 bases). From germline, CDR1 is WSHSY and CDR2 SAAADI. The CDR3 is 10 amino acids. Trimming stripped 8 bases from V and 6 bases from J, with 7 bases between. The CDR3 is CASGGDGYTF. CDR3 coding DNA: TGCGCCAGCGGGGGGGATGGCTACACCTTC.

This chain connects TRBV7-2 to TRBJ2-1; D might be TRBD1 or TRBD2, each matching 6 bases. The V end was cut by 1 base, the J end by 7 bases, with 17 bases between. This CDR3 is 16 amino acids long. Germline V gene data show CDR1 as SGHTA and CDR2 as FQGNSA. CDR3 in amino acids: CASSLDWGAPRNEQFF. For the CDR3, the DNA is TGTGCCAGCAGCTTAGATTGGGGGGCCCCCCGGAATGAGCAGTTCTTC.

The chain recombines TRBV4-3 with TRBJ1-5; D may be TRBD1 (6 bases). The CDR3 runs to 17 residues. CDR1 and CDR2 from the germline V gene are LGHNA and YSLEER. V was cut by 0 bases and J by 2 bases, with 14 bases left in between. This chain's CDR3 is CASSQDPGTSGNQPQHF. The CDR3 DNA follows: TGCGCCAGCAGCCAAGATCCCGGGACATCGGGCAATCAGCCCCAGCATTTT.

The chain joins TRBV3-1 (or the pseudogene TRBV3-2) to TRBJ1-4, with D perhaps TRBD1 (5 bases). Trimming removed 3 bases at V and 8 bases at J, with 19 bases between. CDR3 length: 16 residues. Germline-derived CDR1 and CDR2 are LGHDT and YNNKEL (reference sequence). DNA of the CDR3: TGTGCCAGCAGCCATTGGGGCAGGGCCGGTAGCGAAAAACTGTTTTTT. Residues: CASSHWGRAGSEKLFF.

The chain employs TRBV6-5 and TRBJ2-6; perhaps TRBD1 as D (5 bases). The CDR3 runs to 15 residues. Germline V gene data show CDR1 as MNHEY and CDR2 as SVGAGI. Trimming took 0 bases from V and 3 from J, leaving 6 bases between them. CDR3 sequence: CASSYSGDGANVLTF. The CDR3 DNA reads TGTGCCAGCAGTTACTCAGGGGATGGGGCCAACGTCCTGACTTTC.

CDR3 region: CASTYRDGNSPLHF. Here the CDR3 DNA reads TGTGCCAGCACCTACCGGGACGGTAATTCACCCCTCCACTTT. The chain couples TRBV7-9 to TRBJ1-6; tentatively, D is TRBD1 (5 bases). The CDR3 is 14 residues long. Per germline, CDR1 SEHNR and CDR2 FQNEAQ (reference sequence). V gave up 7 bases and J gave up 6 bases, with 13 bases separating them.

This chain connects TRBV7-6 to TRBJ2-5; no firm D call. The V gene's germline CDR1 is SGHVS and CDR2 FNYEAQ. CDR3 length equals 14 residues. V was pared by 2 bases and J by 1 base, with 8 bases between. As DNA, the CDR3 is TGTGCCAGCAGCTTATCTCCGACCCAAGAGACCCAGTACTTC. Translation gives CASSLSPTQETQYF.

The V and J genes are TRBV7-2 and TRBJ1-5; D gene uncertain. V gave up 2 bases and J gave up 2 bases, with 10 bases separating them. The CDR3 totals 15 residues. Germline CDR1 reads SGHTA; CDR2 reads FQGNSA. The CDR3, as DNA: TGTGCCAGCAGCTTATTGCTTAGGGGCAATCAGCCCCAGCATTTT. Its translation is CASSLLLRGNQPQHF. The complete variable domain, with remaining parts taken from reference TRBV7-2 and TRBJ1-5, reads GAGVSQSPSNKVTEKGKDVELRCDPISGHTALYWYRQSLGQGLEFLIYFQGNSAPDKSGLPSDRFSAERTGGSVSTLTIQRTQQEDSAVYLCASSLLLRGNQPQHFGDGTRLSIL.

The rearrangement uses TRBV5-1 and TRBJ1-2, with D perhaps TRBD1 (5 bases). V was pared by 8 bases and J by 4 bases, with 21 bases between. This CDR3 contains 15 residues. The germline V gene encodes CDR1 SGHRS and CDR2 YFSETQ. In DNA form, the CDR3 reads TGCGCCAGTCGGCAGGGTTCGTCTGAAAGCTATGGCTACACCTTC. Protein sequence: CASRQGSSESYGYTF.

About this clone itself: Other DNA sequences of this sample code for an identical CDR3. CDR3 protein: CASSYTGGDYGYTF. The CDR3 DNA reads as TGTGCCAGCAGTTACACAGGGGGTGACTATGGCTACACCTTC. The chain carries TRBV6-5 and TRBJ1-2, with 8 bases fitting TRBD1. This CDR3 has 14 residues. Germline V gives CDR1 MNHEY, CDR2 SVGAGI. The V gene end was trimmed by 2 bases and the J gene end by 3 bases; junction bases not matched to a gene: 2.

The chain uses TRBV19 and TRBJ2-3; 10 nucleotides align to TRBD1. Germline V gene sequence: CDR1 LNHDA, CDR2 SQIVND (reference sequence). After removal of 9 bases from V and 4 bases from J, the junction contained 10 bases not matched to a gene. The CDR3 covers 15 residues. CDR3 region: CASPSDRGRSDTQYF. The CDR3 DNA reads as TGTGCCAGCCCTTCGGACAGGGGGAGGTCAGATACGCAGTATTTT.

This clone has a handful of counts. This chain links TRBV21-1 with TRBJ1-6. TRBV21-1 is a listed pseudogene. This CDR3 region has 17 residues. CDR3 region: CASSKAGRDRRNSPLHF. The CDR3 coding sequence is TGTGCCAGCAGCAAAGCGGGGAGGGACCGAAGGAATTCACCCCTCCACTTT.

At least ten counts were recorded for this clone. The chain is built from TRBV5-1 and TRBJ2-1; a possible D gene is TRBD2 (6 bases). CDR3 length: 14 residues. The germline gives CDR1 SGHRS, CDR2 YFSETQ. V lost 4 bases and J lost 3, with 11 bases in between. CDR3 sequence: CASSVASVYNEQFF. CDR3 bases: TGCGCCAGCAGCGTGGCTAGCGTCTACAATGAGCAGTTCTTC.